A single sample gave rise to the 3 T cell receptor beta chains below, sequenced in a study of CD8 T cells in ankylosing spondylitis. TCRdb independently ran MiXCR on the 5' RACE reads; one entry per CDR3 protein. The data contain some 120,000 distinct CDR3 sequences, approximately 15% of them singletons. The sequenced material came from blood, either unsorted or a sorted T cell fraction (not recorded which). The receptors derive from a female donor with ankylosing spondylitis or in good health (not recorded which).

Here the CDR3 reads CASSQGTDSNQPQHF. The CDR3 nucleotides read TGTGCCAGCAGCCAGGGGACAGATAGCAATCAGCCCCAGCATTTT. The V gene is TRBV3-1, the J gene TRBJ1-5, with 7 bases matching TRBD1. Germline V gives CDR1 LGHDT, CDR2 YNNKEL (reference sequence). This CDR3 comprises 15 residues. J lost 0 bases, V lost 3 bases, and 2 bases had no gene match.

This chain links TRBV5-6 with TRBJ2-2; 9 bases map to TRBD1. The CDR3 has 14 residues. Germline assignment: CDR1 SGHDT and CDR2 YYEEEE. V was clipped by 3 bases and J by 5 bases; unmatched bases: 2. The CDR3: CASSSGQGTGELFF. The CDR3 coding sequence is TGTGCCAGCAGCTCAGGACAGGGGACCGGGGAGCTGTTTTTT.

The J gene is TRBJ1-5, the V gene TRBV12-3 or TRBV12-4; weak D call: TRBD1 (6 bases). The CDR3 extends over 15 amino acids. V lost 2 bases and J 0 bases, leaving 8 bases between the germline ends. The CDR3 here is CASSLQGTSNQPQHF. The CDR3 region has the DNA TGTGCCAGCAGTTTACAGGGGACTAGCAATCAGCCCCAGCATTTT.